This TCR beta chain was identified during a study of cytomegalovirus exposure and HLA in healthy donors. Sequencing was performed with immunoSEQ multiplex PCR; in TCRdb, only in-frame clones are kept and a portion is missing. The table lists 70,000 to 90,000 clones, around four fifths of them singletons, with around 3% in the top ten. The sequence came from a man aged 25-40 years in good health and CMV-seronegative. The sample taken for sequencing was PBMCs.

The CDR3 DNA sequence: TGTGCCAGCAGATCGGACGGGGAATATGGCTACACCTTC. Its translation is CASRSDGEYGYTF. V is TRBV14 and J is TRBJ1-2; D ambiguous. The CDR3 runs to 13 residues. Trimming shortened V by 6 bases and J by 5 bases, and 13 bases separated the two germline ends. Germline assignment: CDR1 SGHDN and CDR2 FVKESK.